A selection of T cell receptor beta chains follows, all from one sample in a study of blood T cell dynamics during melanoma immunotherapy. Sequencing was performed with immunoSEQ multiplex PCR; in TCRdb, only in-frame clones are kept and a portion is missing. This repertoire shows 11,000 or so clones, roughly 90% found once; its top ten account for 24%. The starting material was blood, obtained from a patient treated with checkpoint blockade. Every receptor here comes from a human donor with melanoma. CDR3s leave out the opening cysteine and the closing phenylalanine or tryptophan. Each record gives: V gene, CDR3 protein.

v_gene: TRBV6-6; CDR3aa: ASSYVSVGNQPQH
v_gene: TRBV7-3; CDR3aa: ASSPRGLAGVGSYNEQF
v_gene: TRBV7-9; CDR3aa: ASSLAASYEQY
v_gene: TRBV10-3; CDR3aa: ASHQPVEPQY
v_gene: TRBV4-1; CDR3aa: ASSRRTANYGYT
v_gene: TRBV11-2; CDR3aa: ASSPRTGGQETQY
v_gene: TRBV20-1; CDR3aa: SAGRHEQY
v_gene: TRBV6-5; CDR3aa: ASSYPRGGIETQY
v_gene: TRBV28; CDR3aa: ASSSPGGGFEAQH
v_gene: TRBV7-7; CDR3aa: ASSLGTSSGTGELF
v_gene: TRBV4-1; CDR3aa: ASSQDRDPEAF
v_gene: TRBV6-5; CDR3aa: ASSYGPGAGEAEQF
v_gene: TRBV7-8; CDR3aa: ASSLRWADSTNNYGYT
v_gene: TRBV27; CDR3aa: ASSTLTDTQY
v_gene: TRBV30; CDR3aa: AEGRGLEQY
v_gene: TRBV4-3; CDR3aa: ASSQEGLAGAYEQY
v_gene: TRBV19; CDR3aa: ASSTGGGNQPQH
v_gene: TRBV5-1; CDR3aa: ASSTGQGGAGELF
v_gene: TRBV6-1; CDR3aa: ASSPWGQGAGEQY
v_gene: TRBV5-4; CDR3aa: ASSLGGEQY
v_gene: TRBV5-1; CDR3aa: ASSSGPSSTDTQY
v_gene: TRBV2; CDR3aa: ASRLGPSGEQY
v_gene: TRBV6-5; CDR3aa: ASRPRRGQETQY
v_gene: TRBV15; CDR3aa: ATSRDRGAPGEQF